The source of this T cell receptor (beta chain) is a study of T-cell memory formation after mild COVID-19. In germline, CDR1 is SGHRS, CDR2 YFSETQ. V gave up 3 bases and J gave up 8 bases; unmatched junction bases: 4. The CDR3 contains 14 residues. This clonotype was seen more than once but under ten times. From the 5' RACE reads, TCRdb called clonotypes with MiXCR, one entry per CDR3 protein. The sample holds 350,000 or so distinct CDR3 sequences, around 20% seen once. Material: PBMCs or a T cell subset sorted from them (not recorded which). The receptor's source is a man between 18 and 35 years old who had mild COVID-19 (a few samples of this study predate the infection). Cell type and time point are not known. This sequence joins TRBV5-1 and TRBJ2-1; 11 bases line up with TRBD1. The CDR3 protein is CASSSGQGGHEQFF. The CDR3 bases are TGCGCCAGCAGCTCGGGACAGGGGGGCCATGAGCAGTTCTTC.